Sequencing of this T cell receptor beta chain was carried out in a study of identical twins. General observations from the study: Researchers reported weaker excess twin sharing in beta out-of-frame sequences. When twins shared out-of-frame alpha sequences, those sequences had excess low generation probability.

Germline CDR1 is SGDLS and CDR2 is YYNGEE. The CDR3 has 13 amino acids. Trimming removed 0 bases from V and 5 bases from J, with 8 bases in between. TCRdb redid the calling of the 5' RACE reads with MiXCR, one entry per CDR3 protein. The sample records 1,800,000 or so distinct CDR3 sequences, 25% to 35% being singletons. This clonotype was counted only a few times. Its cognate antigen is unknown. The sample was cord blood. The genes are TRBV9 and TRBJ2-5; a weak D match, TRBD2 (6 bases). The source is a newborn girl in good health. The CDR3 protein is CASSVAGVETQYF. CDR3 nucleotides: TGTGCCAGCAGCGTAGCGGGAGTGGAGACCCAGTACTTC.